Listed below are T cell receptor beta chains from one sample, sequenced in a study of CD8 T cells in ankylosing spondylitis. TCRdb used MiXCR to reprocess the 5' RACE reads, holding one entry per CDR3 protein. The repertoire holds 400,000 or so distinct CDR3 sequences, with more than 25% as singletons. The sequencing input was blood, either unsorted or a sorted T cell fraction (not recorded which). The receptor set was obtained from a male donor with ankylosing spondylitis. The CDR3 runs from the conserved cysteine through the conserved F or W. A D gene is named only where the DNA matches it firmly. Clone sizes are given selectively: once, few, many, or a class where the clone is expanded.

d_call,v_call,j_call,clone_size,cdr3_aa,cdr3_nt
-,TRBV20-1,TRBJ2-7,-,CSARKGGSYEQYF,TGCAGTGCTAGAAAGGGGGGCTCCTACGAGCAGTACTTC
-,TRBV5-1,TRBJ2-3,-,CASSARPRTTVDTQYF,TGCGCCAGCAGCGCCCGGCCCCGGACGACGGTAGATACGCAGTATTTT
-,TRBV30,TRBJ2-3,-,CAWNQGTDTQYF,TGTGCCTGGAATCAAGGCACAGATACGCAGTATTTT
-,TRBV7-2,TRBJ2-5,-,CASSLAGQSQETQYF,TGTGCCAGCAGCTTAGCAGGACAGAGTCAAGAGACCCAGTACTTC
-,TRBV12-3/TRBV12-4,TRBJ2-7,-,CASTGGLAYEQYF,TGTGCCAGCACCGGTGGGCTAGCGTACGAGCAGTACTTC
-,TRBV3-1,TRBJ1-1,-,CASSQDGRRTEAFF,TGTGCCAGCAGCCAAGATGGCAGGAGAACTGAAGCTTTCTTT
-,TRBV29-1,TRBJ1-1,few,CSVDFTPEAFF,TGCAGCGTAGACTTTACACCTGAAGCTTTCTTT
-,TRBV7-2,TRBJ2-7,-,CASSWVGEGTYEQYF,TGTGCCAGCAGCTGGGTGGGCGAGGGAACTTACGAGCAGTACTTC
-,TRBV9,TRBJ2-5,-,CASSVDPGARETQYF,TGTGCCAGCAGCGTAGACCCGGGGGCGAGGGAGACCCAGTACTTC
-,TRBV12-3/TRBV12-4,TRBJ2-7,few,CASSRSVEQYF,TGTGCCAGCAGTAGGTCTGTCGAGCAGTACTTC
TRBD2,TRBV12-3/TRBV12-4,TRBJ2-1,many,CASSPPGLAPYNEQFF,TGTGCCAGCAGTCCCCCGGGACTAGCTCCCTACAATGAGCAGTTCTTC
TRBD2,TRBV4-2,TRBJ2-1,few,CASSQELFHSGRALEQFF,TGTGCCAGCAGCCAAGAACTATTTCACAGCGGGAGGGCCCTTGAGCAGTTCTTC
-,TRBV20-1,TRBJ2-1,many,CSARRPFPYNEQFF,TGCAGTGCTAGGCGGCCCTTCCCCTACAATGAGCAGTTCTTC
-,TRBV7-9,TRBJ1-2,-,CASSWIWDYGYTF,TGTGCCAGCAGCTGGATCTGGGACTATGGCTACACCTTC
-,TRBV20-1,TRBJ2-1,-,CSVSTLLAYNEQFF,TGCAGTGTGTCTACCCTGCTAGCCTACAATGAGCAGTTCTTC
-,TRBV13,TRBJ2-4,-,CASMRENIQYF,TGTGCCAGCATGCGGGAAAACATTCAGTACTTC
TRBD2,TRBV19,TRBJ2-1,-,CASSMGGRAPFEQFF,TGTGCCAGTAGTATGGGCGGGAGGGCCCCCTTTGAGCAGTTCTTC
-,TRBV10-3,TRBJ1-6,-,CAISPRDSYNSPLHF,TGTGCCATCAGCCCCCGGGACTCCTATAATTCACCCCTCCACTTT
-,TRBV7-9,TRBJ2-3,many,CASSSQLADTQYF,TGTGCCAGCAGCTCTCAACTAGCAGATACGCAGTATTTT
TRBD1,TRBV29-1,TRBJ1-1,-,CSVTTGGNTEAFF,TGCAGCGTCACCACAGGGGGGAACACTGAAGCTTTCTTT
TRBD1,TRBV29-1,TRBJ1-2,-,CSVDRQGFGYTF,TGCAGCGTTGATAGACAGGGTTTCGGCTACACCTTC
TRBD1,TRBV7-2,TRBJ2-3,-,CASSLTGTGYDTQYF,TGTGCCAGCAGCTTAACCGGGACAGGGTACGATACGCAGTATTTT
-,TRBV7-2,TRBJ2-1,few,CASSLYGGNYNEQFF,TGTGCCAGCAGCTTATACGGGGGCAACTACAATGAGCAGTTCTTC
-,TRBV19,TRBJ2-5,-,CASSIVVGVETQYF,TGTGCCAGTAGTATAGTAGTGGGCGTGGAGACCCAGTACTTC
TRBD1,TRBV20-1,TRBJ2-5,-,CSAPDRGYQETQYF,TGCAGTGCTCCGGACAGGGGATACCAAGAGACCCAGTACTTC
-,TRBV7-2,TRBJ1-1,-,CASSLVWGRTEAFF,TGTGCCAGCAGCTTAGTATGGGGGCGGACTGAAGCTTTCTTT
TRBD2,TRBV11-2,TRBJ2-5,-,CASSLALAGVGETQYF,TGTGCCAGCAGCTTAGCCCTAGCGGGAGTAGGAGAGACCCAGTACTTC
-,TRBV7-9,TRBJ1-6,few,CASSLGGTGPYNSPLHF,TGTGCCAGCAGCCTCGGGGGAACAGGGCCATATAATTCACCCCTCCACTTT
TRBD2,TRBV5-1,TRBJ2-1,few,CASSSGRLYNEQFF,TGCGCCAGCTCTAGCGGGAGACTCTACAATGAGCAGTTCTTC
TRBD1,TRBV7-9,TRBJ2-1,few,CASSPGGTGSYNEQFF,TGTGCCAGCAGCCCAGGCGGGACAGGTTCCTACAATGAGCAGTTCTTC
-,TRBV7-9,TRBJ2-5,-,CASSLTEGETQYF,TGTGCCAGCAGCTTAACAGAGGGAGAGACCCAGTACTTC
-,TRBV12-3/TRBV12-4,TRBJ2-7,once,CASSPRRLGEQYF,TGTGCCAGCAGCCCTCGGAGGCTGGGGGAGCAGTACTTC
-,TRBV30,TRBJ1-2,-,CAWMPTLRRYTF,TGTGCCTGGATGCCGACACTCCGTCGCTACACCTTC
-,TRBV4-2,TRBJ2-3,-,CASSQGSLDTDTQYF,TGTGCCAGCAGCCAGGGGTCGCTAGACACAGATACGCAGTATTTT
-,TRBV11-1,TRBJ2-1,few,CASSLGYWRQPSSYNEQFF,TGTGCCAGCAGCTTAGGTTACTGGCGGCAGCCTAGCTCCTACAATGAGCAGTTCTTC
TRBD1,TRBV5-1,TRBJ2-5,-,CASSSGQGWETQYF,TGCGCCAGCAGCTCCGGACAGGGTTGGGAGACCCAGTACTTC
TRBD1,TRBV7-9,TRBJ1-1,-,CASTRTGDEAFF,TGTGCCAGCACCCGGACAGGGGATGAGGCTTTCTTT
TRBD2,TRBV12-3/TRBV12-4,TRBJ2-1,few,CASSAPQREGQFRSYNEQFF,TGTGCCAGCAGTGCCCCGCAGCGGGAGGGCCAATTTAGGTCCTACAATGAGCAGTTCTTC
-,TRBV18,TRBJ1-5,few,CASSQKGRGQYSNQPQHF,TGTGCCAGCTCCCAAAAGGGTCGGGGTCAATATAGCAATCAGCCCCAGCATTTT